What follows describes a single T cell receptor beta chain. This entry is derived from a study of T cell responses to AZD1222 COVID-19 vaccine. The CDR3 contains 12 residues. Deletions cut 7 bases from V and 8 bases from J, with 15 bases between. Germline CDR1 is SQVTM and CDR2 is ANQGSEA. Sequencing used immunoSEQ multiplex PCR; TCRdb keeps in-frame clones, though not all of them. This table holds approximately 120,000 clones, around 89% found once. This sequence was found in an adult in good health. This chain uses TRBV29-1 with TRBJ2-1; D might be TRBD1 (5 bases). Sequencing used peripheral blood, obtained on day 0 of AZD1222 vaccination. In DNA form, the CDR3 reads TGCAGCGCCGCCCCAGGGTGGGATGAGCAGTTCTTC. This codes for CSAAPGWDEQFF.